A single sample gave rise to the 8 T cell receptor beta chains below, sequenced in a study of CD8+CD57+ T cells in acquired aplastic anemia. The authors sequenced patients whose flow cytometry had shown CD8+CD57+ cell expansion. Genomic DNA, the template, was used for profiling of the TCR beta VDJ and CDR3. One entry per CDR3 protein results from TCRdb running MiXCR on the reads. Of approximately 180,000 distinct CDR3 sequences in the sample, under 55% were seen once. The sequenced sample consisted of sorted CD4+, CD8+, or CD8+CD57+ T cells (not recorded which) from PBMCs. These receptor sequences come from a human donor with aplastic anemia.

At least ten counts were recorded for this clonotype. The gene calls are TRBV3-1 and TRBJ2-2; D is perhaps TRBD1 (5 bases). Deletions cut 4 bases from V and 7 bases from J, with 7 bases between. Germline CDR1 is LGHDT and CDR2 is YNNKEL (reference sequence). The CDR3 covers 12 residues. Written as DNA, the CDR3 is TGTGCCAGCAGCCTAAGGGGCGGGGAGCTGTTTTTT. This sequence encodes CASSLRGGELFF.

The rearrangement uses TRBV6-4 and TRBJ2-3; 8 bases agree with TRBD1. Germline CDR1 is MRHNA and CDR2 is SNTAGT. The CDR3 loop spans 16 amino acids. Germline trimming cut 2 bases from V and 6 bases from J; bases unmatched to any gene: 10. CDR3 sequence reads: CASSDTTGALADTQYF. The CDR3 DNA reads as TGTGCCAGCAGTGACACGACAGGGGCCTTGGCGGATACGCAGTATTTT.

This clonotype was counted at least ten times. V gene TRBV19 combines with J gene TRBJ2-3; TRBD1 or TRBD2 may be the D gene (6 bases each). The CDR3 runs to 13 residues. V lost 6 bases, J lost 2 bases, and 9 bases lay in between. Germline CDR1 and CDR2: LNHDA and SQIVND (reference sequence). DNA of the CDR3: TGTGCCAGTAGCGGGGGCCACACAGATACGCAGTATTTT. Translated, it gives CASSGGHTDTQYF. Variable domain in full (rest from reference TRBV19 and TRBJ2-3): DGGITQSPKYLFRKEGQNVTLSCEQNLNHDAMYWYRQDPGQGLRLIYYSQIVNDFQKGDIAEGYSVSREKKESFPLTVTSAQKNPTAFYLCASSGGHTDTQYFGPGTRLTVL.

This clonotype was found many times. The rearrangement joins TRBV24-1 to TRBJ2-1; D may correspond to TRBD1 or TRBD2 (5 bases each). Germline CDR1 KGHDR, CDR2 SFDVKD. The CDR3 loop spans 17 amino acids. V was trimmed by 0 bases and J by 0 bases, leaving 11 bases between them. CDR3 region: CATSDLDRLSSYNEQFF. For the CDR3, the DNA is TGTGCCACCAGTGATTTGGACAGACTAAGCTCCTACAATGAGCAGTTCTTC.

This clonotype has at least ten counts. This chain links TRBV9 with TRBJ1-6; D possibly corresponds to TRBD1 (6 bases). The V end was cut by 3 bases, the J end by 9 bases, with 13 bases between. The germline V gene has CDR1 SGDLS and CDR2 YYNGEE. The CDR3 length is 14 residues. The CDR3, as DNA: TGTGCCAGCAGCGCACAGGGCGAAGGTTCACCCCTCCACTTT. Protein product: CASSAQGEGSPLHF.

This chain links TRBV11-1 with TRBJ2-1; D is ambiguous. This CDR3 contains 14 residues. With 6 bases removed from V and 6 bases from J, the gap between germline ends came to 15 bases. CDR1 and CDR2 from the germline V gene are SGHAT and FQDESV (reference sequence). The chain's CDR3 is CASRSTAVGNEQFF. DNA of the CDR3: TGTGCCAGCAGGTCAACGGCCGTGGGCAATGAGCAGTTCTTC.

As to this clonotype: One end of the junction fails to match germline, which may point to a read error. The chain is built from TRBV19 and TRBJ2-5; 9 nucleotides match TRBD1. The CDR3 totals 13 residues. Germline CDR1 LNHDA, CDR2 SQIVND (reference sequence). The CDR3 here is CASSVDRGETQYF. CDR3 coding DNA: TGTGCCAGTAGTGTAGACAGGGGGGAGACCCAGTACTTC.

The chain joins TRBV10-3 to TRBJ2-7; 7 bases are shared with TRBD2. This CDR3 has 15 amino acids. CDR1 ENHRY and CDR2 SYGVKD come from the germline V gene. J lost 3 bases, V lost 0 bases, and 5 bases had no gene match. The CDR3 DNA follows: TGTGCCATCAGTGAGTCGGCTAGCGGCGTCTACGAGCAGTACTTC. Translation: CAISESASGVYEQYF.